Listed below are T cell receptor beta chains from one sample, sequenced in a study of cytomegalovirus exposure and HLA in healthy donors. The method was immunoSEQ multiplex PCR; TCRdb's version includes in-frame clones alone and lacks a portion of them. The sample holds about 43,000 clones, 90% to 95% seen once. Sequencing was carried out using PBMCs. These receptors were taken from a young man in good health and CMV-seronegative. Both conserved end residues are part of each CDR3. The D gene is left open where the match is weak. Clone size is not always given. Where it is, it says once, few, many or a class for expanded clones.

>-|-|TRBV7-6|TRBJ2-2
TGTGCCAGCAGAACCGCCCGACTAGCCGGGGAGCTGTTTTTT
CASRTARLAGELFF
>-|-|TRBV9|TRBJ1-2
TGTGCCAGCAGCGTAGGCACGGACTATGGCTACACCTTC
CASSVGTDYGYTF
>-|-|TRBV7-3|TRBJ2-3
TGTGCCAGCAGCCCTAACGGTCCAGGACACACAGATACGCAGTATTTT
CASSPNGPGHTDTQYF
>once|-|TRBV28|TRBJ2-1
TGTGCCAGCAGTTTAGAAACGGGAGTAATTTTCAATGAGCAGTTCTTC
CASSLETGVIFNEQFF
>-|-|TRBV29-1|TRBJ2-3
TGCAGCGTTGAATATCCGGGTCCAGATACGCAGTATTTT
CSVEYPGPDTQYF
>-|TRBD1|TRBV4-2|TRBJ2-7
TGTGCCAGCAGCCAAGATAACAGGGGGACCTACGAGCAGTACTTC
CASSQDNRGTYEQYF
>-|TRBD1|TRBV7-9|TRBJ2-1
TGTGCCAGCAGCTCATGGACAGGGGTAACCTACAATGAGCAGTTCTTC
CASSSWTGVTYNEQFF
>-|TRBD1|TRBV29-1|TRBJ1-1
TGCAGCGTCTCTCCGGGACAGGCGAACACTGAAGCTTTCTTT
CSVSPGQANTEAFF
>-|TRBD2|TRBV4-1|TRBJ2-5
TGCGCCAGCAGCCAATTGGAGCGGGGCCAAGAGACCCAGTACTTC
CASSQLERGQETQYF
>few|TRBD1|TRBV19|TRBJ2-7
TGTGCCACTATGGGACAGGTTTACCCCTACGAGCAGTACTTC
CATMGQVYPYEQYF